This entry features one T cell receptor (beta chain) sequence. Its specific antigen is unknown. No base quality values were provided; no much bigger clone lies one nucleotide off. The data were taken from a study of blood T cell repertoires in COVID-19 (dated by TCRdb to 2018 to 2021). With regard to the full study: Collaborator samples came from the United States, Italy and Spain and covered acute and convalescent phases of COVID-19. The material from the prospective study consisted of cDNA or gDNA derived from T cells, B-cell-depleted T cells, or PBMCs. Deeply sampled blood TCRbeta repertoires from subjects exposed to, actively infected with, or recovered from COVID-19 were included in the dataset. The repertoires were made available in a free public database intended to serve as a resource for research on the immune response to SARS-CoV-2. Samples were obtained from the ongoing ImmuneRACE study (first 160 participants) and from about 1,300 subjects provided by 6 global collaborators. Nearly every sample came with metadata listing a de-identified subject ID, COVID-19 status, age in years and sex. Where available, HLA class I and class II types were obtained from metadata supplied by the sample provider rather than from assay-based typing.

Participants in the prospective study were aged roughly 18 to 100 years, lived in about two dozen United States geographic areas, and enrolled through a virtual design. In the prospective study, cohorts were assigned on the basis of participant-reported clinical history obtained from a screening survey and a study questionnaire. In the prospective study, mobile phlebotomists collected whole blood, serum and a nasopharyngeal or oropharyngeal swab from each participant. Participants in the prospective study had the option to provide additional blood draws and questionnaires over a 2-month period. Before DNA extraction, blood samples from the prospective study were shipped at room temperature or frozen. The research as a whole found: Clinical and demographic metadata were provided uncurated, with the amount varying by source and participant.

TCRbeta CDR3 regions were amplified from genomic DNA using the immunoSEQ Assay, a bias-controlled multiplex PCR. The authors' pipeline ran thus. The number of nucleated cells in each sample was estimated by amplification of reference gene primers within the assay. To quantify the absolute abundance of each unique TCRbeta CDR3 rearrangement, sequence reads were collapsed and filtered. For each sample, productive Simpson clonality was calculated as the square root of Simpson's diversity index across productive rearrangements. The table comes from immuneACCESS by way of TCRdb, which keeps in-frame sequences with V and J called. Part of the clones is missing from these tables; in studies checked, under half for an unresolved V gene and the rest for unknown reasons. V and J calls and clone size are those listed in that table; D and trimming were worked out from the DNA. In this sample the table shows approximately 240,000 clones, roughly four fifths of which occur a single time. About 1.3% of the sample is in the top ten clones.

The trim is 1 base for V and 5 bases for J, with a gap of 11 bases between the germline ends. Sequences KGHDR (CDR1) and SFDVKD (CDR2) are obtained from the germline V gene. The CDR3 numbers 15 residues from cysteine through phenylalanine. This entry keeps only the CDR3 DNA: 45 bases, framed from base 1. This sequence originates from a woman aged 40 to 50 with acute COVID-19. The rearranged segments are TRBV24-1 and TRBJ2-1, with a weak D call of TRBD1 (6 bases match). Material: PBMCs or T cells enriched from blood (not recorded which). The DNA sequence follows: TGTGCCACCAGTGATTTAGTGAGGGGGAACAATGAGCAGTTCTTC. Its amino acids are CATSDLVRGNNEQFF.